This entry features one T cell receptor beta chain sequence. Its antigen remains undetermined. No base quality information exists; no much larger clone differs at one position. Collaborating institutions collected whole blood in K2EDTA tubes following their own protocols. For TCRbeta analysis, collaborators shipped samples as frozen whole blood, isolated PBMCs, or DNA extracted from either of those sample types. CDR1 is given as DFQATT and CDR2 as SNEGSKA, both from the germline V gene (reference sequence). At the junction V is shortened by 3 bases and J by 4 bases; bases outside the gene matches: 9. Taken from cysteine to phenylalanine, the CDR3 has 16 residues. The retained sequence is limited to the CDR3, 48 bases, with the frame set at the first base. The sample originates from a study of blood T cell repertoires in COVID-19 (dated by TCRdb to 2018 to 2021). Concerning the study at large: The collaborator samples originated in the United States, Italy and Spain and spanned the acute and convalescent phases of COVID-19. The prospective study material was composed of cDNA or gDNA derived from T cells, B-cell-depleted T cells, or PBMCs. Subjects who had been exposed to COVID-19, were actively infected with it, or had recovered from it provided the deeply sampled blood TCRbeta repertoires that made up the dataset. The repertoires were released in a freely available public database intended as a resource for research on the immune response to SARS-CoV-2. Samples came from the ongoing ImmuneRACE study (first 160 participants) plus 1,254 subjects from 6 global collaborators. Nearly every sample came with metadata listing a de-identified subject ID, COVID-19 status, age in years and sex. Where available, HLA class I and class II types were obtained from metadata supplied by the sample provider rather than from assay-based typing.

TCRbeta CDR3 regions were amplified from genomic DNA using the immunoSEQ Assay, a bias-controlled multiplex PCR. The original methods were these. Within the assay, amplification of reference gene primers was used to estimate how many nucleated cells each sample contained. To quantify the absolute abundance of each unique TCRbeta CDR3 rearrangement, sequence reads were collapsed and filtered. Productive Simpson clonality was computed per sample as the square root of Simpson's diversity index over productive rearrangements. TCRdb re-hosts the immuneACCESS table, in-frame sequences only. Its copies lack some clones; in the studies checked, an unresolved V gene accounts for under half of them, and the cause for the rest is not known. That table supplies the V and J calls and clone size; D and trimming were determined from the DNA. The sample data list around 70,000 clones, and approximately 80% of these were observed just once. 15% to 18% of the sample comes from the top ten.

What the study reported, not specific to this receptor: How much clinical and demographic metadata was included differed by source and by participant, and the metadata was provided uncurated.

This receptor was identified in a human donor in a cohort sampled during active COVID-19. The chain is made from TRBV20-1 and TRBJ1-6, with 7 bases in between that match TRBD1. The sample taken for sequencing was peripheral blood. At the DNA level, the sequence is TGCAGTGCTAGTAGACCCGGGACAGAGTATAATTCACCCCTCCACTTT. Its product reads: CSASRPGTEYNSPLHF.